This T cell receptor beta chain was captured in a study of memory CD4+ T cells and cytomegalovirus serostatus. Study-level background: Donors were healthy Belgian adults, several CMV seropositive and some 24 seronegative.

Profiled with immunoSEQ multiplex PCR; TCRdb holds only in-frame clones, not every one. The sample yields over 65,000 clones, around 80% seen once. V was clipped by 0 bases and J by 2 bases; unmatched bases: 6. Per the germline V gene, CDR1 is MNHEY and CDR2 is SVGAGI. The length of the CDR3 is 16 residues. Regarding this clone: Its antigen is undetermined.

Notes on the study in general: About two fifths of the roughly 150 known CMV-associated TCRbeta sequences appeared in CD4+ memory.

The sort gate was single viable CD3+CD4+CD8-CD45RO+ cells for memory CD4+ T cells. The sample comprised memory CD4+ T cells from blood. This clonotype was sampled from an adult in good health and CMV-seronegative. The V and J genes are TRBV6-5 and TRBJ2-7, with TRBD2 matching over 8 bases. CDR3 sequence reads: CASSYSRGGTTYEQYF. CDR3 nucleotides: TGTGCCAGCAGTTACTCACGGGGGGGGACCACCTACGAGCAGTACTTC.